The T cell receptor beta chain under discussion was sequenced for a study of cytomegalovirus exposure and HLA in healthy donors (dated by TCRdb to 2015 to 2018). Background on the whole study: According to a later analysis, the approximately 120 validation repertoires were produced on the same platform as the 666 repertoires of the first cohort. The study aimed to test whether signatures of past pathogen exposure could be identified by cataloging public T cell receptors. High-throughput TCR immunosequencing, statistical association of individual TCRs with disease status, and machine learning were combined to predict cytomegalovirus infection status. Along with the 666-subject first cohort, a separate validation cohort of some 130 different subjects was used.

Cut back by 6 bases and 3 bases, the V and J ends lie 11 bases apart. The CDR3 starts with the cysteine, ends with the phenylalanine, and has 13 residues. Kept here is only the CDR3 DNA, which spans 39 bases and is read in frame from base 1. CDR1 and CDR2 (WSHSY, SAAADI) derive from the germline V gene. Results the study describes overall, beyond this receptor: A few of the identified cytomegalovirus-associated TCR beta chains were confirmed in vitro to be specific for cytomegalovirus antigens. Cytomegalovirus status was reported to be diagnosed by the classifier with high specificity and sensitivity in both the original and validation cohorts. The validation cohort had no HLA typing available for a later analysis, so co-occurrence within that cohort was assessed over all 130 or so repertoires. Most TCR sequences were seen in very few donors, while some public TCRs were found in many individuals. In the study, some 180 TCR beta chains were listed as associated with cytomegalovirus. The authors suggested that the approach could potentially be generalized to other disease states and immunological phenotypes. Of the cluster scores, 85% to 95% were above 0 in a later analysis, which found that TCRs clustered in the first cohort also tended to co-occur in the 130 or so validation repertoires.

Separate from the approximately 700-subject first cohort, the validation cohort of about 130 subjects was the group to which the donors belonged. To note about this clone: Its antigen has not been determined. It has no much larger one-base neighbor in the sample; base qualities were not kept.

Library preparation employed the immunoSEQ multiplex PCR assay. From the authors' description of their analysis: A statistical classification framework was built to diagnose cytomegalovirus status from the catalog of TCR beta chain sequences. TCRdb limited this immuneACCESS table to in-frame rearrangements with V and J called. A share of clones is missing; checked studies link under half to unresolved V genes, and the rest is unexplained. V and J calls plus clone size are reproduced from that table; the DNA served to infer D and trimming. This sample comprises a few hundred thousand clones, about nine tenths of them detected only once. Roughly 0.8% of the sample is held by the ten biggest clonotypes.

The sequenced material came from PBMCs. This receptor chain uses TRBV10-2 and TRBJ1-2, with a tentative D gene TRBD1 over 6 matching bases. The source of this sequence is a woman aged 18-29 years in good health and CMV-seronegative. The CDR3 reads CASRGGGDYGYTF. The sequenced DNA: TGCGCCAGCAGGGGAGGGGGGGACTATGGCTACACCTTC.